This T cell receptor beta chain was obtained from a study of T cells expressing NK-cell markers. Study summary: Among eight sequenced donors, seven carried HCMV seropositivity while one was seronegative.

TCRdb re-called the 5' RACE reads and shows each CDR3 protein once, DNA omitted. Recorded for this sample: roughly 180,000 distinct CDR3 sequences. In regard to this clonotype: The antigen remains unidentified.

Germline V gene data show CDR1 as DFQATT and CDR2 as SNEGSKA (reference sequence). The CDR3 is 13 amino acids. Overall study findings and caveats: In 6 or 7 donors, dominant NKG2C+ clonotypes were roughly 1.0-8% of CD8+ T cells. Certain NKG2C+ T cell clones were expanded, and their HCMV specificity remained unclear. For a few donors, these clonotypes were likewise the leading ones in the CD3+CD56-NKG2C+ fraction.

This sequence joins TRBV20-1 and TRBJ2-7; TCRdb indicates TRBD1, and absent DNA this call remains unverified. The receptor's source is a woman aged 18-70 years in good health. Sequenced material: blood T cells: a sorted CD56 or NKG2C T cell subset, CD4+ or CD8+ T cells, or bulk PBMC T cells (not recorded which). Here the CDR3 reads CSARRQPGDEQYF.